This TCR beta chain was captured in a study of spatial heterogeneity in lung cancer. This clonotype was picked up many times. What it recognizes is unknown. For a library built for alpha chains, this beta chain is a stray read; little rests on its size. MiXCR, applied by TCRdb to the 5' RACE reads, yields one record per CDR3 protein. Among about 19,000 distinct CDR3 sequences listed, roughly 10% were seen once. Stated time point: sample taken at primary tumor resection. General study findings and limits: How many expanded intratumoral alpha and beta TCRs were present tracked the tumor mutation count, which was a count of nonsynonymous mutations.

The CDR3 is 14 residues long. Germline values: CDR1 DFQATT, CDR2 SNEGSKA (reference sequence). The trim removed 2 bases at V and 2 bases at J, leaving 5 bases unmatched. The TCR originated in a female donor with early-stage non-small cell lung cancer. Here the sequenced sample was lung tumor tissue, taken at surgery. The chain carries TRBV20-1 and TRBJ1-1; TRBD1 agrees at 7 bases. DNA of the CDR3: TGCAGTGCTAGATCGGGGACAGTTAACACTGAAGCTTTCTTT. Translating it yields CSARSGTVNTEAFF.